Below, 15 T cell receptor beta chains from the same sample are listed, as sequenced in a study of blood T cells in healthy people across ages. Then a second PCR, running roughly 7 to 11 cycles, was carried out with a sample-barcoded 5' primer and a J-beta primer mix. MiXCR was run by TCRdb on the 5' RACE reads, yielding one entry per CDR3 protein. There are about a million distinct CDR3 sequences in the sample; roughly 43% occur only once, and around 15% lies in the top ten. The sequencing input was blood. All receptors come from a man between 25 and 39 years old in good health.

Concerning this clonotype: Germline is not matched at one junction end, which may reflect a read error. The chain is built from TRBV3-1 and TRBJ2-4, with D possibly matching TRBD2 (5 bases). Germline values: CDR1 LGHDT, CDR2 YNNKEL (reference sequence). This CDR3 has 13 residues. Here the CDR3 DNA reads TGTGCCAGTAGCCAAGACATGGGGAGAAAGCAGTACTTC. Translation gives CASSQDMGRKQYF.

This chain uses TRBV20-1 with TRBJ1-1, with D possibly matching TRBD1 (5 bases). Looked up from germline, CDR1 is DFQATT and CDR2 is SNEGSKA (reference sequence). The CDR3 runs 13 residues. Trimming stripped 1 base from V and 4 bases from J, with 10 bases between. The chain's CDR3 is CSARGQGGTEAFF. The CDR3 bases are TGCAGTGCTAGAGGGCAGGGCGGCACTGAAGCTTTCTTT.

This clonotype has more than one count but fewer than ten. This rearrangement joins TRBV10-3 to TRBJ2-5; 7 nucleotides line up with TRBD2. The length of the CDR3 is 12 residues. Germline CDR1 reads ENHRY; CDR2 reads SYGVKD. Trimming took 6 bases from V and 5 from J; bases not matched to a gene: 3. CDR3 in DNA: TGTGCCATCAGCCGGGAGGCGGAGACCCAGTACTTC. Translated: CAISREAETQYF.

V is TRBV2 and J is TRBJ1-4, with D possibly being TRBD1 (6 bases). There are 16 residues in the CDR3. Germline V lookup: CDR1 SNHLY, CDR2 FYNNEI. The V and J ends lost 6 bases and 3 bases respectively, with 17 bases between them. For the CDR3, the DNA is TGTGCCAGCAGCGGAGATTTACAGGGCCCTAATGAAAAACTGTTTTTT. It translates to CASSGDLQGPNEKLFF.

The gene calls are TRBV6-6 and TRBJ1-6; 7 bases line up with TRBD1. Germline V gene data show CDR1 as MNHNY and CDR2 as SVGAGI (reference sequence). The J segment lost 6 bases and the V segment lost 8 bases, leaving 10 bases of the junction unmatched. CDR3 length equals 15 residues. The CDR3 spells CASRKSDRFNSPLHF. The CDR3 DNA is TGTGCCAGCCGCAAGTCGGACAGGTTTAATTCACCCCTCCACTTT.

The CDR3 nucleotides are TGCGCCAGCAGCCCCGGACTAGATCTAGATACGCAGTATTTT. As protein: CASSPGLDLDTQYF. The V gene is TRBV5-1, the J gene TRBJ2-3, with 7 bases fitting TRBD2. Losses at the gene ends were 4 bases for V and 5 bases for J; bases not matched to a gene: 7. The CDR3 contains 14 residues. Germline assignment: CDR1 SGHRS and CDR2 YFSETQ.

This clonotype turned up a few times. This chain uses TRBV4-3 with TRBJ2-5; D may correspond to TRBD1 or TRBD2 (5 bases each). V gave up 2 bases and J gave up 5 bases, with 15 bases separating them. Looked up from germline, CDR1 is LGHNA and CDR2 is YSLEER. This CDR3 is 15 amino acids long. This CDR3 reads CASSQTRDGAETQYF. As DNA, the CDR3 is TGCGCCAGCAGCCAAACACGGGACGGAGCGGAGACCCAGTACTTC.

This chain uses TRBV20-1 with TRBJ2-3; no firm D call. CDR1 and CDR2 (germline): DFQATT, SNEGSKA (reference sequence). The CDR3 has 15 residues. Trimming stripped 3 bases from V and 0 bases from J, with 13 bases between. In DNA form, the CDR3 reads TGCAGTGCTAGGTCTCCGGCCGGTAGCACAGATACGCAGTATTTT. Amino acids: CSARSPAGSTDTQYF.

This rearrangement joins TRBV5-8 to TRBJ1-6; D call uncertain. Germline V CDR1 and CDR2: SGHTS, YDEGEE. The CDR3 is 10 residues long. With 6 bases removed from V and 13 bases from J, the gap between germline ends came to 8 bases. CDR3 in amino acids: CASTVYPLHF. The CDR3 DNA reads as TGTGCCAGCACTGTCTATCCCCTCCACTTT.

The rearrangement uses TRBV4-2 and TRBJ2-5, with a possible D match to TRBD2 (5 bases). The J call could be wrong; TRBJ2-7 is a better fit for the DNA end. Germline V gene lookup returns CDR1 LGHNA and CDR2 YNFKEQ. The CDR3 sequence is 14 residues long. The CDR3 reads CASSQVNPEGEQYF. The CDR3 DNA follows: TGTGCCAGCAGCCAAGTAAATCCCGAGGGCGAGCAGTACTTC.

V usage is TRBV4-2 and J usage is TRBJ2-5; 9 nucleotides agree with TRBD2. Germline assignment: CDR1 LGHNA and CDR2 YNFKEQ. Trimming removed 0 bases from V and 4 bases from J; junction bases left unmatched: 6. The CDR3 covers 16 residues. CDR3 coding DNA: TGTGCCAGCAGCCAAGATTCCCCGACTAGCGGAGAGACCCAGTACTTC. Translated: CASSQDSPTSGETQYF.

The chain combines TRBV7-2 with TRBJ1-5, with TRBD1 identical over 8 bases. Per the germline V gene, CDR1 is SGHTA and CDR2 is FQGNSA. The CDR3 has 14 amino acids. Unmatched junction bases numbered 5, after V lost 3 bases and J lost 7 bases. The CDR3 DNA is TGTGCCAGCAGCTTGGCAGGGGGCCCCCAGCCCCAGCATTTT. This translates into CASSLAGGPQPQHF.

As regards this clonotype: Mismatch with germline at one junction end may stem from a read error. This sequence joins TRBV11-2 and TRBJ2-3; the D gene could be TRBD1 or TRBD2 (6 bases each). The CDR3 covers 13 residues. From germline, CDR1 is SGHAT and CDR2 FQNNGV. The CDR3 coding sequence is TGTGCCAGCCGAATGGGGGGCGCAGACACGCAGTATTTT. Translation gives CASRMGGADTQYF.

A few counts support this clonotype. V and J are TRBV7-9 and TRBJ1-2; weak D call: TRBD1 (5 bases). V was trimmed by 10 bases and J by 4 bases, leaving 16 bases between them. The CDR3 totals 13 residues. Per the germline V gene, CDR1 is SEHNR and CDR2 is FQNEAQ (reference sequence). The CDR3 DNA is TGTGCCATTCTACACATCGGGGCCTATGGCTACACCTTC. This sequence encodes CAILHIGAYGYTF.

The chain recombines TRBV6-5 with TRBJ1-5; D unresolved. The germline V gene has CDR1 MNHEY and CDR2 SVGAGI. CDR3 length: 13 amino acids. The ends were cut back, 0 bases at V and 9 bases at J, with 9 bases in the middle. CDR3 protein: CASSYSSGWPQHF. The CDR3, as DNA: TGTGCCAGCAGTTACTCAAGCGGATGGCCCCAGCATTTT.